One TCR beta chain is described in this entry. Its antigen is still unknown. Busulfan-fludarabine conditioning, marrow transplant, and cyclophosphamide on days +3 and +4 were administered. CDR1 is ENHRY, CDR2 SYGVKD, per germline. The length of the CDR3 is 14 residues. Trimming removed 6 bases at V and 6 bases at J, with 17 bases between. This record belongs to a study of T cells after posttransplantation cyclophosphamide. Repertoires were generated with immunoSEQ multiplex PCR, while TCRdb's copy carries only in-frame clones and drops some. The sample carries fewer than 45,000 clones, around 80% recorded once. General study points: Skin or GI-infiltrating T cells shared few TRB sequences with blood. Recipient CMV seropositivity and CMV reactivation strongly tracked TRB clonality. Donor CD8+ memory clones often dominated recipient blood repertoires at later times.

The clonotype was recovered from a female patient aged 40-50 years who received an allogeneic stem cell transplant from a related donor, was CMV-positive, and had no GVHD. Some T cells may have originated in the graft donor. The chain has TRBV10-3 and TRBJ1-1; tentative D call: TRBD1 (5 bases). This specimen consisted of CD4+ T cells sorted from blood, obtained 1,700 to 2,000 days after a stem cell transplant with posttransplant cyclophosphamide. In nucleotides, the CDR3 is TGTGCCATCAGCGGGGTGGGGGGGATGGCTGAAGCTTTCTTT. This sequence encodes CAISGVGGMAEAFF.